A selection of T cell receptor beta chains follows, all from one sample in a study of T cell repertoires in cytomegalovirus infection. MiXCR was run by TCRdb on the reads, yielding one entry per CDR3 protein. The table has some 500,000 distinct CDR3 sequences, over 35% seen once; the top ten hold 48%. Their target antigens are unknown. This material consisted of cultured PBMCs, taken from culture after CMV antigen stimulation. The receptor source for this set is a human donor in good health (CMV status not recorded). Some clones in this sample may be carry-over from other donors' samples. Both conserved end residues are part of each CDR3. Fields, in order: V gene, CDR3 length, clone size, J gene, D gene, CDR3 DNA, CDR3 protein. A D gene is named only where the DNA matches it firmly. Part of the rows lack a size; the others show once, few, many or a class for expanded clones.

TRBV5-3	15	NA	TRBJ2-5	NA	TGTGCCAGCAGCCAAGACTGGGGTAGCTTTGAGACCCAGTACTTC	CASSQDWGSFETQYF
TRBV20-1	14	NA	TRBJ2-1	TRBD1	TGCAGTGCACCACCCACAGGGGGGCGAGATGAGCAGTTCTTC	CSAPPTGGRDEQFF
TRBV7-2	16	few	TRBJ2-1	NA	TGTGCCAGCAGCTTAGCGGGACAACCTGGCTACAATGAGCAGTTCTTC	CASSLAGQPGYNEQFF
TRBV29-1	10	NA	TRBJ2-1	NA	TGCAGCGTGCGGGGAGGTGAGCAGTTCTTC	CSVRGGEQFF
TRBV10-3	13	few	TRBJ2-7	TRBD1	TGTGCCATCAGTGAGTCGACAGGGAACGAGCAGTACTTC	CAISESTGNEQYF
TRBV4-1	16	few	TRBJ2-7	NA	TGCGCCAGCAGCCAAGATTCAGGCAGACTCTCCTACGAGCAGTACTTC	CASSQDSGRLSYEQYF
TRBV11-2	15	NA	TRBJ2-7	NA	TGTGCCAGCAGCTTAGATCGGACAAGCTCCTACGAGCAGTACTTC	CASSLDRTSSYEQYF
TRBV6-1	13	few	TRBJ2-1	NA	TGTGCCAGCAGTGCAGTCAGAGACAATGAGCAGTTCTTC	CASSAVRDNEQFF
TRBV11-2	14	NA	TRBJ2-1	TRBD2	TGTGCCAGCAGCTTAGTCGCGGGAGAGGGTGAGCAGTTCTTC	CASSLVAGEGEQFF
TRBV15	15	NA	TRBJ2-7	NA	TGTGCCACCAGCAGAGAGGGACGGACGTTGGACGAGCAGTACTTC	CATSREGRTLDEQYF
TRBV7-2	16	many	TRBJ2-7	TRBD2	TGTGCCAGCAGCTCCGCGGGGGGACACCTCACCTACGAGCAGTACTTC	CASSSAGGHLTYEQYF
TRBV19	16	NA	TRBJ2-1	NA	TGTGCCAGTAGTAGCCCGATTGCGGTCTTCTACAATGAGCAGTTCTTC	CASSSPIAVFYNEQFF
TRBV7-2	18	few	TRBJ2-7	TRBD2	TGTGCCAGCAGCCTCAGTACTAGCGGGGGGCGCATATCCTACGAGCAGTACTTC	CASSLSTSGGRISYEQYF
TRBV29-1	16	NA	TRBJ1-2	TRBD1	TGCAGCGTCCGGACCCCGGACAGGGGGCCAGGCTATGGCTACACCTTC	CSVRTPDRGPGYGYTF
TRBV11-2	15	few	TRBJ2-2	TRBD2	TGTGCCAGCAGCTCCGGGGGGGCACCCACCGGGGAGCTGTTTTTT	CASSSGGAPTGELFF
TRBV19	13	few	TRBJ2-7	NA	TGTGCCAGTAGTGTAAGGGGATCGGGGGAGCAGTACTTC	CASSVRGSGEQYF
TRBV6-2/TRBV6-3	14	NA	TRBJ1-5	NA	TGTGCCAGCAGTTCCCACCAGGGAAATCAGCCCCAGCATTTT	CASSSHQGNQPQHF
TRBV10-3	18	few	TRBJ2-7	NA	TGTGCCATCAGTGAGTCGATTCACGGGAGTGTAGGGTTGCACGAGCAGTACTTC	CAISESIHGSVGLHEQYF
TRBV5-1	13	NA	TRBJ2-7	NA	TGCGCCAGCAGCTTACGGGACACCTACGAGCAGTACTTC	CASSLRDTYEQYF
TRBV7-6	14	few	TRBJ2-3	NA	TGTGCTAGCTCAGTGGAATTGTCCACAGATACGCAGTATTTT	CASSVELSTDTQYF
TRBV7-2	15	NA	TRBJ2-5	TRBD1	TGTGCCAGCAGCTTAGAGGGCAGGGGGCAAGAGACCCAGTACTTC	CASSLEGRGQETQYF
TRBV7-8	12	NA	TRBJ2-7	NA	TGTGCCAGTGGGGAGGTCTCCTACGAGCAGTACTTC	CASGEVSYEQYF
TRBV6-2/TRBV6-3	14	NA	TRBJ1-2	NA	TGTGCCAGCAGTTACCAGCTGAAATCGTGGGGCTACACCTTC	CASSYQLKSWGYTF
TRBV7-9	16	NA	TRBJ1-2	TRBD1	TGTGCCAGCAGCTCCTCCGGGACAGGGGGGACTTATGGCTACACCTTC	CASSSSGTGGTYGYTF
TRBV2	13	once	TRBJ2-2	NA	TGTGCCAGCAGTGTTAGGTACACCGGGGAGCTGTTTTTT	CASSVRYTGELFF
TRBV6-1	15	NA	TRBJ2-7	TRBD2	TGTGCCAGCGGCGGTACTAGCGGGGGGTTTTTAGAGCAGTACTTC	CASGGTSGGFLEQYF
TRBV7-9	15	few	TRBJ2-5	TRBD2	TGTGCCAGCACCTCAGCGGGGGTGGGGGAAGAGACCCAGTACTTC	CASTSAGVGEETQYF
TRBV7-8	15	NA	TRBJ1-6	NA	TGTGCCAGCAGCTCCTCGTGGAGGGCTAATTCACCCCTCCACTTT	CASSSSWRANSPLHF
TRBV5-6	17	few	TRBJ2-3	NA	TGTGCCAGCAGCTTGGATGGGTCGGGGCGATTCACAGATACGCAGTATTTT	CASSLDGSGRFTDTQYF
TRBV11-3	15	NA	TRBJ1-1	NA	TGTGCCAGCAGCCGCGCGGGGGTTGGGAACACTGAAGCTTTCTTT	CASSRAGVGNTEAFF
TRBV12-3/TRBV12-4	19	NA	TRBJ1-1	NA	TGTGCCAGCAGTTTAAGGTATCCGCCAGGCCACAGTGAGCGCACTGAAGCTTTCTTT	CASSLRYPPGHSERTEAFF
TRBV7-2	14	few	TRBJ1-6	NA	TGTGCCAGCAGCCCGGGACGGTATAATTCACCCCTCCACTTT	CASSPGRYNSPLHF
TRBV7-9	13	few	TRBJ1-3	NA	TGTGCCAGCAGTCAGACCTCTGGAAACACCATATATTTT	CASSQTSGNTIYF
TRBV7-8	15	many	TRBJ2-7	NA	TGTGCCAGCAGCTATATGGGGCTTTCAACCTACGAGCAGTACTTC	CASSYMGLSTYEQYF
TRBV27	15	NA	TRBJ1-6	TRBD1	TGTGCCAGCAGTGTAACCGGGACAGCGACTTCACCCCTCCACTTT	CASSVTGTATSPLHF
TRBV19	13	NA	TRBJ2-5	NA	TGTGCCAGTGCAGGGGTGCCGAGGGAGACCCAGTACTTC	CASAGVPRETQYF
TRBV7-2	12	NA	TRBJ2-5	NA	TGTGCCAGCAGCGCCCCCCGTCAGACCCAGTACTTC	CASSAPRQTQYF
TRBV7-4	13	once	TRBJ2-2	NA	TGTGCCAGCAGCTCCGCGGGTCCCGGGGAGCTGTTTTTT	CASSSAGPGELFF
TRBV6-2/TRBV6-3	14	NA	TRBJ2-7	NA	TGTGCCAGCAGTTACTCGGACGGGAGCTACGAGCAGTACTTC	CASSYSDGSYEQYF
TRBV6-6	12	NA	TRBJ1-2	NA	TGTGCCAGCAGTGAGCGGGGCTCTGGCTACACCTTC	CASSERGSGYTF
TRBV6-1	13	NA	TRBJ2-7	NA	TGTGCCAGCAGTGACCTTCGCTGGTACGAGCAGTACTTC	CASSDLRWYEQYF
TRBV7-8	13	NA	TRBJ1-6	TRBD1	TGTGCCAGCAGCCCGACAGGGACTTCACCCCTCCACTTT	CASSPTGTSPLHF
TRBV7-2	16	few	TRBJ2-7	NA	TGTGCCAGCAGCTTTAGGTGGGGCGGGACGACCCTCGAGCAGTACTTC	CASSFRWGGTTLEQYF
TRBV7-8	13	NA	TRBJ1-2	NA	TGTGCCAGCAGCTTATACTTGGGAAGTGGCTACACCTTC	CASSLYLGSGYTF
TRBV19	19	few	TRBJ2-1	TRBD2	TGTGCCAGTAGTATAAGGACGGGAGGGTACCCGAGATCCTACAATGAGCAGTTCTTC	CASSIRTGGYPRSYNEQFF
TRBV28	16	few	TRBJ2-6	NA	TGTGCCAGCACCTCCGATGGGAGCTCTGGGGCCAACGTCCTGACTTTC	CASTSDGSSGANVLTF